The clone carrying this T cell receptor beta chain has a count of ten or more. The antigen remains undetermined. The source of the sample is a study of spatial heterogeneity in lung cancer. Study details: Detected sequences consistently included more beta-chain ones than alpha-chain ones. On average, each unique TCR and UMI combination appeared more than ten times in raw reads. Study results and caveats: Resection saw ubiquitous expanded tumor TCRs appear in blood more than follow-up did.

Single TCR cDNA molecules each had their own unique molecular identifier. TCRdb passed the 5' RACE reads through MiXCR, listing each CDR3 protein once. The data contain tens of thousands of distinct CDR3 sequences, roughly 6.9% of them singletons. The time point was: sample taken at primary tumor resection. Without sorting, whole RNA was sequenced from tumor, nontumor lung or frozen PBMC. The CDR3 spans 14 residues. CDR1 is MNHNS and CDR2 is SASEGT in the germline V gene. V gave up 2 bases and J gave up 0 bases, with 7 bases separating them. The sequencing used PBMCs, collected at surgery. The genes are TRBV6-1 and TRBJ1-1; D unclear. This TCR was sampled from a male donor with early-stage non-small cell lung cancer. The DNA for the CDR3 is TGTGCCAGCAGTGAATATACGGTGAACACTGAAGCTTTCTTT. This encodes CASSEYTVNTEAFF.